The following is a T cell receptor beta chain sequence with its context. This sample was taken from a study of cytomegalovirus exposure and HLA in healthy donors. Germline CDR1 and CDR2: SNHLY and FYNNEI. This CDR3 region has 13 residues. Between the trimmed V and J ends, which lost 2 bases and 5 bases, there was a span of 9 bases. Primers included in the PCR were 60 Vbeta and 13 Jbeta primers. Libraries were prepared by immunoSEQ multiplex PCR; TCRdb keeps only in-frame clonotypes and omits some of them. The sample has about 110,000 clones; around three quarters are singletons. Sequencing was performed on PBMCs. The clonotype comes from a man aged 30 to 45 in good health and CMV-seropositive. The chain is built from TRBV2 and TRBJ1-1, with D possibly matching TRBD1 (6 bases). The CDR3 is CASSETGTTEAFF. The CDR3 bases are TGTGCCAGCAGTGAAACAGGGACAACTGAAGCTTTCTTT.